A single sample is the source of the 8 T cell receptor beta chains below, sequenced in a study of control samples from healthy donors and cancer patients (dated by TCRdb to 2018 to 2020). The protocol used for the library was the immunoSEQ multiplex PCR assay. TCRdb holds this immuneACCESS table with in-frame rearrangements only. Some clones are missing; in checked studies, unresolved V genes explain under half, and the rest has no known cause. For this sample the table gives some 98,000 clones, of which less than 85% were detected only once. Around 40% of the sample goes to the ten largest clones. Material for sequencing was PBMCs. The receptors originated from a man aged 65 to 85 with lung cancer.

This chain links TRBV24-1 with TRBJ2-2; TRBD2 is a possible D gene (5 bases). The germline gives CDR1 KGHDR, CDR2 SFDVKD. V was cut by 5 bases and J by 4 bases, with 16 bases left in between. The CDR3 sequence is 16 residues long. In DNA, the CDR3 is TGTGCCACCAGTGCGCCTGCCGGGGTTACCACCGGGGAGCTGTTTTTT. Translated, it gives CATSAPAGVTTGELFF.

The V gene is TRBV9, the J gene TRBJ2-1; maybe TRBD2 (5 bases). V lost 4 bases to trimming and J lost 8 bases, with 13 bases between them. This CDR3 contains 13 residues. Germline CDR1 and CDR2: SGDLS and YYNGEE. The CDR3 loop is CASSPHSGDEQFF. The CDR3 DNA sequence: TGTGCCAGCAGCCCCCACAGCGGTGATGAGCAGTTCTTC.

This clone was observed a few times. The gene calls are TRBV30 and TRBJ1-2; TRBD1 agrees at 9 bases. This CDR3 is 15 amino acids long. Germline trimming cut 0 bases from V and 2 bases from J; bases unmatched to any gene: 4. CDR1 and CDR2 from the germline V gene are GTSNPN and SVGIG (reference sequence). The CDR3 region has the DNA TGTGCCTGGAGTGTACCGGGACAGGGCAACTATGGCTACACCTTC. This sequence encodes CAWSVPGQGNYGYTF.

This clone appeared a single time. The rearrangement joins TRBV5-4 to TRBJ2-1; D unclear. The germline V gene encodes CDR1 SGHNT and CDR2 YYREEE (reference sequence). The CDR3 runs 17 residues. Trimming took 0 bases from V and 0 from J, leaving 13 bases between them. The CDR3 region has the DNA TGTGCCAGCAGCTTGGAAGGTGGGTTCCCCTCCTACAATGAGCAGTTCTTC. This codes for CASSLEGGFPSYNEQFF.

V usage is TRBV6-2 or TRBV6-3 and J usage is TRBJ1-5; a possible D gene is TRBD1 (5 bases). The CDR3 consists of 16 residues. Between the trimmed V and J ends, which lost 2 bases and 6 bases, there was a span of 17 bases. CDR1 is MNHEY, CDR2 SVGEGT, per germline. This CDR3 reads CASSYERQGFGQPQHF. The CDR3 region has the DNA TGTGCCAGCAGTTACGAAAGGCAGGGCTTTGGTCAGCCCCAGCATTTT.

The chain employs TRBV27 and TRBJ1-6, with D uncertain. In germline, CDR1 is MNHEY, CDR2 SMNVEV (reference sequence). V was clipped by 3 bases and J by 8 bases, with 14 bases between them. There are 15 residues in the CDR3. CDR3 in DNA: TGTGCCAGCAGTTTCCAGGCCGCATGGGATTCACCCCTCCACTTT. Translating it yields CASSFQAAWDSPLHF.

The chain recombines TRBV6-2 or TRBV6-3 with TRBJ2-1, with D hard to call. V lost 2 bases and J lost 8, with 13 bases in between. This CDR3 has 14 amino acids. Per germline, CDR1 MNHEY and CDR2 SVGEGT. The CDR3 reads CASSYRLVADEQFF. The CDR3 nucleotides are TGTGCCAGCAGTTACCGCCTAGTGGCGGATGAGCAGTTCTTC.

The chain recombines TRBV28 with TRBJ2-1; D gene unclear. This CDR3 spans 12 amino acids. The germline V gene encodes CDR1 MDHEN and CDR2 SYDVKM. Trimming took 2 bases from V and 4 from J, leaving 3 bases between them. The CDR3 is CASSLKYNEQFF. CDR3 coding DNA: TGTGCCAGCAGTTTAAAATACAATGAGCAGTTCTTC.